The T cell receptor (beta chain) described here comes from a study of cytomegalovirus exposure and HLA in healthy donors (dated by TCRdb to 2016 to 2017). As for the study more broadly: According to an earlier analysis of 450 to 650 of the donors, some 180 million T cells yielded roughly 100 million unique TCR beta sequences and less than 300 Gb of sequence data. Approximately 300 gigabases of sequencing data and 75 million to 85 million unique TCR sequences made up an early release that covered 640 HLA-typed donors. Of the 350 to 450 genotyped donors, about 80% fell in the genetic ancestry cluster associated with self-reported Caucasian donors. The study was designed to test whether signatures of past pathogen exposure could be identified by cataloging public T cell receptors. The study profiled the T cell repertoires of about 720 subjects by immunosequencing and related them to cytomegalovirus serostatus. Besides the first cohort of roughly 640 subjects, a separate validation cohort made up of 90 to 150 different subjects was used. High-throughput TCR immunosequencing, statistical association of individual TCRs with disease status, and machine learning were combined to predict cytomegalovirus infection status. A later analysis re-analyzed previously published TCR beta repertoires from 666 donors and added high-resolution HLA genotyping to study TCR occurrence patterns. In the later analysis, no new phenotypic data were used to find candidate immune exposures; instead, reliance was placed on TCR beta sequences and their occurrence across donors. An earlier analysis of some 600 of the donors applied high-throughput TCR beta sequencing to assess whether each TCR beta V gene segment acted as functional or pseudogenic. Donor age, sex, ethnicity and CMV serostatus were compiled together with the repertoire data. Genome-wide SNP genotypes for about 60% of the roughly 670 donors were used in a later genetic analysis, which treated that subset as a discovery cohort. Every repertoire in the discovery cohort had been generated on one and the same sequencing platform. Both class I and class II loci were covered by HLA typing, at four-digit resolution. Typing coverage varied by locus: about 620-630 donors for A, B, C, DRB1 and DQB1; approximately 520 for DQA1; 606 for DPA1; under 490 for DPB1. Several DR-DQ haplotypes were handled as single units for association and clustering because linkage in the cohort was strong. Across some 400 genotyped donors of the cohort, an average of roughly 230,000 unique TCR beta nucleotide sequences per donor were sequenced, and 15% to 20% of those sequences were non-productive.

The cohort was made up of hundreds of healthy bone marrow donors. At the time of sampling, all cohort members were nominally healthy, though unrecorded immune exposures were likely present. The donor tested CMV seropositive, placing the donor among the roughly 270 seropositive members of the cohort. A peripheral blood sample was collected from each donor, and TCR beta sequencing was performed on peripheral blood mononuclear cells. Genomic DNA was extracted from the blood cell samples with the Qiagen DNeasy Blood Extraction Kit. A remark on this clone: Its specific antigen is unknown. Within one base of it there is no much larger clone, and no base qualities were kept.

Paper-wide results and their limitations: Across donors, most TCR sequences were observed very rarely, whereas some public TCRs were present in many individuals. The 87-base-pair reads could not distinguish some IMGT-functional V segments, including TRBV6-2 and TRBV6-3, so those segments were excluded. In an earlier analysis of approximately 590 of the donors, most TCR beta V segments appeared in productive rearrangements about 87% or about 30% of the time, broadly matching IMGT annotations. The authors suggested that the approach could potentially be generalized to other disease states and immunological phenotypes. According to a later analysis, most CMV-associated TCR beta chains appeared to be HLA-restricted, and the HLA associations seemed to be driven largely by CMV exposure. The sequencing pipeline was judged likely to have produced a cluster of highly shared sequence variants as a technical artifact. Because HLA typing was missing for some donors at each locus, association tests included only the typed subset. In a later analysis, the rate of TCR association differed among HLA loci, with DRB1 alleles having the most associated TCRs and HLA-C alleles having the fewest. The classifier was reported to diagnose cytomegalovirus status with high specificity and sensitivity in both the original and validation cohorts. Correlated functional status among segregating V segments might reflect linkage disequilibrium, but an unknown experimental factor could not be ruled out. A total of 150 to 200 TCR beta chains were listed by the study as associated with cytomegalovirus. Compared with the approximately 700-donor mean, donors in an Asian-associated ancestry cluster had fewer N-insertions in productive TCRs, according to a later genetic analysis. A further reported finding was that TCR beta sequences accurately predicted the HLA-A and HLA-B alleles for most subjects in the first cohort. In a later analysis, several top co-occurrence clusters were reported to appear linked to parvovirus B19, influenza, CMV and Epstein-Barr virus. In a later analysis, about 16,000 TCR beta sequences were associated with specific HLA alleles at a false discovery rate of 0.05. For the cohort, immune exposure information was limited to CMV serostatus. Because counts were too low, more than 15 rarely observed V segments, including chromosome 9 orphons, were left out of the earlier analysis of a few hundred of the donors. Only TCR beta chains were sequenced in this cohort, and the absence of alpha or paired-chain data limited detectable features. When HLA alleles, especially DR and DQ, strongly co-occurred, attributing TCR associations to individual alleles was difficult. V-gene and J-gene trimming of TCR beta chains was associated with a missense DCLRE1C variant in a later genetic analysis, and the association was replicated in an independent cohort. A few of the identified cytomegalovirus-associated TCR beta chains were confirmed in vitro to be specific for cytomegalovirus antigens. Roughly uniform sequencing depth across donors was assumed in presence/absence analyses, although this assumption may not hold. In a later analysis, HLA-associated TCR beta chains showed more clonal expansion and lower generation probabilities than non-associated chains that were equally common.

According to the germline V gene, CDR1 reads MNHNS and CDR2 reads SASEGT. From the cysteine up to the phenylalanine, the CDR3 has a length of 17 residues. Just CDR3 DNA is preserved here, 51 bases in frame from base 1. A distance of 14 bases separates the germline ends of V and J, which lose 0 bases and 2 bases respectively. The library came from the immunoSEQ multiplex PCR assay. The multiplex PCR relied on a mix of 60 forward primers for TCR Vbeta segments and 13 reverse primers for TCR Jbeta segments. The CDR3 region of rearranged TCR beta genes was amplified from genomic DNA by a multiplex PCR assay. Amplified TCR beta libraries were sequenced as 87-base-pair reads on the Illumina HiSeq System. The original methods were these. A later analysis counted approximately 76 million unique TCR beta chains across the 650 to 700 repertoires, and some 11 million of these chains were shared by at least two donors. To remove PCR and sequencing errors, raw reads were error-corrected and collapsed into unique sequences using a nearest-neighbor algorithm that merged closely related sequences. V, D and J gene segments were assigned by aligning CDR3 sequences to IMGT reference sequences. Each retained sequence needed at least a six-nucleotide match to both a V gene segment and a J gene segment. Rearrangements were called productive when the CDR3 lacked stop codons and stayed in frame with V and J; all others were non-productive. Following IMGT convention, CDR3 was defined as the stretch from the second conserved V-encoded cysteine to the conserved J-encoded phenylalanine. The earlier analysis of 500 to 600 of the donors excluded sequences that lacked an unambiguous match to a single V gene segment. An earlier analysis of some 610 of the donors called V segments functional above 56.7% productive rearrangements and segregating when the between-donor standard deviation exceeded 5%. To diagnose cytomegalovirus status from the catalog of TCR beta chain sequences, a statistical classification framework was built. V and J gene assignment, in a later analysis, came from comparing TCR nucleotide sequences with IMGT/GENE-DB human TR gene sequences. Using the TCRdist pipeline, a later analysis assigned CDR3 sequences along with most-parsimonious VDJ recombination scenarios. In a later analysis, each TCR beta chain was defined by its CDR3 amino acid sequence together with its V-gene family, and reads without a unique V-gene family were excluded. To address suspected cross-contamination and a sequencing artifact, a later analysis removed some 620 highly shared, low-generation-probability nucleotide sequences. In a later analysis, a clonal expansion index was calculated for each public chain from normalized within-repertoire ranks of inferred template counts. In a later analysis, generation probabilities were computed using a VDJ recombination model fitted to out-of-frame rearrangements, and the results were checked against IGoR. Hypergeometric tests were used in a later analysis to score TCR-TCR, TCR-HLA and TCR-CMV co-occurrence, with a repertoire-size bias correction applied to the TCR pairs. In a later analysis, false discovery rates were estimated by permuting HLA or CMV assignments 20 times. In a later analysis, co-occurring TCRs were grouped using DBSCAN, and TCRdist sequence similarity was added for clustering within HLA-allele-positive subsets. Repertoires with fewer than 30,000 or more than 120,000 public chains were left out of co-occurrence clustering, as were about 5 repertoires with anomalous nucleotide sharing. TCRdb retrieved this table from immuneACCESS and kept in-frame rearrangements only. Not all clones are present; in checked studies, unresolved V genes account for under half, and no reason is known for the remainder. Clone size and the V and J calls come from that table; the DNA yielded D and trimming. The sample yields around 120,000 clones; about 83% were counted once. Jointly, the top ten make up less than 3% of the sample.

The chain is assembled from TRBV6-1 and TRBJ1-5, and the D gene may be TRBD1, 6 bases matching. This clonotype was sampled from a middle-aged woman in good health and CMV-seropositive. Sequencing was performed on PBMCs. The nucleotides are TGTGCCAGCAGTGAAGCTGCGGGGGGCTGGGGCAATCAGCCCCAGCATTTT. Its translation reads: CASSEAAGGWGNQPQHF.